This TCR beta chain emerged from a study of cytomegalovirus exposure and HLA in healthy donors. The table lists this clone with a few counts. Primers included in the PCR were 60 Vbeta and 13 Jbeta primers. Sequencing was performed with immunoSEQ multiplex PCR; in TCRdb, only in-frame clones are kept and a portion is missing. The table shows some 190,000 clones, with 75% to 85% occurring only once. Sequenced: PBMCs. The TCR comes from a man aged 18 to 35 in good health and CMV-seronegative.

CDR3 DNA: TGTGCCTGGACCGGGGGGGTCCGGACCTATGGCTACACCTTC. Its protein product is CAWTGGVRTYGYTF. This chain joins TRBV30 and TRBJ1-2; D may be TRBD1 (5 bases). Trimming removed 4 bases from V and 4 bases from J, with 16 bases in between. The CDR3 is made up of 14 amino acids. Germline CDR1 reads GTSNPN; CDR2 reads SVGIG (reference sequence).